This T cell receptor (beta chain) was sequenced during a study of cytomegalovirus exposure and HLA in healthy donors. In the PCR, 60 Vbeta and 13 Jbeta primers were used. The assay was immunoSEQ multiplex PCR, and TCRdb's table has in-frame clones only and misses some. The sample gives some 170,000 clones, about 10% of which show up once; about 1.2% is in the top ten. This clone appeared a few times. The germline gives CDR1 SGHKS, CDR2 YYEKEE (reference sequence). The length of the CDR3 is 15 residues. V was clipped by 0 bases and J by 7 bases; unmatched bases: 4. V usage is TRBV5-5 and J usage is TRBJ1-2; TRBD1 matches at 12 bases. This clonotype was obtained from a woman aged 25 to 45 in good health and CMV-seropositive. Sequenced sample: PBMCs. CDR3 loop: CASSLAGTGGVGYTF. The DNA of the CDR3 is TGTGCCAGCAGCTTGGCCGGGACAGGGGGCGTTGGCTACACCTTC.